What follows are 29 T cell receptor beta chains derived from one specimen sequenced in a study of blood T cell repertoires in COVID-19. Method: immunoSEQ multiplex PCR; TCRdb's copy keeps in-frame clones and lacks some. The sample carries around 290,000 clones, roughly 91% recorded once. The specimen sequenced was PBMCs or T cells enriched from blood (not recorded which). The receptors originated from a woman aged 60 to 75 in a cohort exposed to, infected with or recovered from COVID-19 (not recorded which).

This sequence joins TRBV5-1 and TRBJ2-3; D gene unclear. The ends were cut back, 4 bases at V and 0 bases at J, with 9 bases in the middle. This CDR3 is built from 14 residues. Germline-derived CDR1 and CDR2 are SGHRS and YFSETQ. DNA of the CDR3: TGCGCCAGCAGCCGATTCGGTAGCACAGATACGCAGTATTTT. Translating it yields CASSRFGSTDTQYF.

The rearrangement joins TRBV11-2 to TRBJ2-7; D unclear. The CDR3 is 12 amino acids. V was shortened by 4 bases and J by 9 bases, with 13 bases between the two germline ends. The germline V gene has CDR1 SGHAT and CDR2 FQNNGV. The CDR3 reads CASSSVGRRQYF. The CDR3 DNA follows: TGTGCCAGCAGCTCCGTGGGCAGGCGGCAGTACTTC.

The chain combines TRBV27 with TRBJ1-5; 8 bases line up with TRBD1. CDR3 size: 14 residues. Germline V gene sequence: CDR1 MNHEY, CDR2 SMNVEV (reference sequence). J was trimmed by 7 bases and V by 6 bases; bases with no gene match: 8. The chain's CDR3 is CASSLDRVGQPQHF. Here the CDR3 DNA reads TGTGCCAGCAGCTTGGACAGGGTTGGCCAGCCCCAGCATTTT.

The chain is built from TRBV4-1 and TRBJ2-1; tentatively, D is TRBD2 (7 bases). With 0 bases removed from V and 1 base from J, the gap between germline ends came to 13 bases. In germline, CDR1 is MGHRA, CDR2 YSYEKL. CDR3 length: 17 residues. The CDR3 nucleotides read TGCGCCAGCAGCCAAGATTTAGGGGGGGCTTCCTACAATGAGCAGTTCTTC. It is translated as CASSQDLGGASYNEQFF.

The chain is built from TRBV14 and TRBJ1-4, with D possibly matching TRBD1 (5 bases). Germline assignment: CDR1 SGHDN and CDR2 FVKESK. CDR3 length: 14 amino acids. V dropped 1 base and J dropped 6 bases, with 9 bases sitting between them. Here the CDR3 reads CASSQVGGYEKLFF. The CDR3 DNA is TGTGCCAGCAGCCAAGTGGGGGGATATGAAAAACTGTTTTTT.

The chain links TRBV3-1 (or the pseudogene TRBV3-2) to TRBJ1-1; the match to TRBD1 covers 9 bases. This CDR3 spans 12 amino acids. Germline V gives CDR1 LGHDT, CDR2 YNNKEL (reference sequence). Trimming removed 4 bases from V and 9 bases from J; junction bases left unmatched: 3. DNA of the CDR3: TGTGCCAGCAGCCGGACAGGGGAGAAAGCTTTCTTT. Translated, it gives CASSRTGEKAFF.

The chain recombines TRBV27 with TRBJ2-7, with D possibly matching TRBD1 (6 bases). Trimming removed 2 bases from V and 3 bases from J, with 14 bases in between. There are 15 residues in the CDR3. Germline V CDR1 and CDR2: MNHEY, SMNVEV (reference sequence). CDR3 sequence: CASSLLYRDHYEQYF. The CDR3 bases are TGTGCCAGCAGTTTACTGTACAGGGACCACTACGAGCAGTACTTC.

The chain is built from TRBV27 and TRBJ2-2; TRBD2 matches at 8 bases. This CDR3 comprises 14 residues. V lost 7 bases and J lost 7; bases outside the gene matches: 8. The germline V gene has CDR1 MNHEY and CDR2 SMNVEV (reference sequence). The CDR3 here is CASITAGVGGELFF. The CDR3 DNA is TGTGCCAGCATCACAGCGGGAGTTGGCGGGGAGCTGTTTTTT.

The chain combines TRBV30 with TRBJ2-7; 8 bases align to TRBD1. This CDR3 has 14 residues. With 4 bases clipped from V and 6 bases from J, the junction kept 11 bases outside the gene matches. Germline CDR1 and CDR2: GTSNPN and SVGIG (reference sequence). The CDR3 DNA sequence: TGTGCCTGGATCCCGCCGACAGGGGCCCTCGAGCAGTACTTC. Its protein product is CAWIPPTGALEQYF.

This clone was seen a single time. The chain employs TRBV2 and TRBJ2-5; 11 nucleotides line up with TRBD2. There are 17 residues in the CDR3. Germline V gene lookup returns CDR1 SNHLY and CDR2 FYNNEI. V lost 0 bases to trimming and J lost 8 bases; unmatched junction nucleotides: 11. CDR3 region: CASSEALSSGRRETQYF. The CDR3 nucleotides are TGTGCCAGCAGTGAAGCGCTGTCTAGCGGGAGGAGGGAAACCCAGTACTTC.

This chain joins TRBV5-4 and TRBJ2-1, with TRBD2 identical over 12 bases. Per the germline V gene, CDR1 is SGHNT and CDR2 is YYREEE (reference sequence). This CDR3 region has 15 residues. Unmatched junction bases numbered 7, after V lost 5 bases and J lost 7 bases. CDR3: CASSRRLAGANEQFF. The CDR3 region has the DNA TGTGCCAGCAGTCGAAGACTAGCGGGAGCTAATGAGCAGTTCTTC.

A single count supports this clone. The CDR3 DNA sequence: TGTGCCAGCAGTGGGAGACTAGCGGGTATCAATGAGCAGTTCTTC. It is translated as CASSGRLAGINEQFF. The V and J genes are TRBV6-4 and TRBJ2-1; 10 bases line up with TRBD2. V gave up 4 bases and J gave up 6 bases; unmatched junction bases: 6. This CDR3 is built from 15 residues. Per the germline V gene, CDR1 is MRHNA and CDR2 is SNTAGT.

V is TRBV6-5 and J is TRBJ2-7, with D possibly TRBD1 on 5 matching bases. V was shortened by 7 bases and J by 1 base, with 14 bases between the two germline ends. Germline CDR1 reads MNHEY; CDR2 reads SVGAGI. The CDR3 has 14 residues. CDR3 in amino acids: CASTLYDRSYEQYF. In nucleotides, the CDR3 is TGTGCCAGCACTCTATACGACAGATCCTACGAGCAGTACTTC.

This chain connects TRBV10-1 to TRBJ1-1, with 8 positions matching TRBD1. The CDR3 consists of 15 residues. Losses at the gene ends were 7 bases for V and 4 bases for J; bases not matched to a gene: 11. Germline V gene sequence: CDR1 WNHNN, CDR2 SYGVQD (reference sequence). The DNA of the CDR3 is TGCGCCAGCAAGACCTCGGGACAGGAGGCCACTGAAGCTTTCTTT. The encoded protein is CASKTSGQEATEAFF.

Regarding this clone: One junction end disagrees with the germline gene, perhaps due to a read error. The rearrangement links TRBV7-7 to TRBJ2-2, with 8 bases fitting TRBD2. The V gene's germline CDR1 is SSHAT and CDR2 FNYEAQ (reference sequence). This CDR3 spans 18 amino acids. The CDR3 reads CASSLGALWREDTGELFF. DNA for the CDR3: TGTGCTAGCAGCTTAGGCGCATTGTGGCGGGAGGACACCGGGGAGCTGTTTTTT.

The V and J genes are TRBV5-8 and TRBJ2-4; the D is unclear. The CDR3 has 12 residues. V lost 6 bases and J lost 4, with 8 bases in between. From germline, CDR1 is SGHTS and CDR2 YDEGEE. CDR3: CASTLLKNIQYF. CDR3 in DNA: TGTGCCAGCACCCTACTTAAAAACATTCAGTACTTC.

Written as DNA, the CDR3 is TGTGCCAGCACCCAATCCGTTACTAGTTTCGGTGAGCAGTTCTTC. Protein product: CASTQSVTSFGEQFF. The chain combines TRBV27 with TRBJ2-1, with TRBD2 as a possible D gene (5 bases). The CDR3 has 15 amino acids. CDR1 MNHEY and CDR2 SMNVEV come from the germline V gene (reference sequence). Trimming stripped 7 bases from V and 9 bases from J, with 22 bases between.

J is TRBJ2-5 and V is TRBV6-1; D gene unclear. Per germline, CDR1 MNHNS and CDR2 SASEGT. V lost 3 bases to trimming and J lost 3 bases, with 8 bases between them. The CDR3 extends over 13 amino acids. DNA for the CDR3: TGTGCCAGCAGTGATCAACAGAAAGAGACCCAGTACTTC. Encoded protein: CASSDQQKETQYF.

The V gene is TRBV4-1, the J gene TRBJ2-7, with TRBD1 identical over 7 bases. Unmatched junction bases numbered 4, after V lost 2 bases and J lost 3 bases. CDR1 and CDR2 from the germline V gene are MGHRA and YSYEKL. The CDR3 extends over 14 amino acids. Written as DNA, the CDR3 is TGCGCCAGCAGCCAACCGGGACAGCACTACGAGCAGTACTTC. It translates to CASSQPGQHYEQYF.

The chain links TRBV7-6 to TRBJ2-1; 9 nucleotides match TRBD1. The germline V gene has CDR1 SGHVS and CDR2 FNYEAQ. The CDR3 is 17 amino acids. V shed 5 bases, J shed 4 bases, and the junction held 12 bases outside the gene matches. The CDR3 DNA follows: TGTGCCAGCAGCCCGGGACAGGGAGCTAGCGGATACAATGAGCAGTTCTTC. Residues: CASSPGQGASGYNEQFF.

The chain carries TRBV28 and TRBJ2-7; 7 nucleotides match TRBD2. This CDR3 has 12 residues. J was trimmed by 11 bases and V by 4 bases; bases with no gene match: 8. The germline V gene encodes CDR1 MDHEN and CDR2 SYDVKM. DNA for the CDR3: TGTGCCAGCAGTTCCTTTGGCGGGAGTAAGTACTTC. Translating gives CASSSFGGSKYF.

V is TRBV7-8 and J is TRBJ1-5; 8 bases fit TRBD1. V shed 4 bases and J 5 bases; nucleotides not matched to a gene: 7. There are 15 residues in the CDR3. Germline values: CDR1 SGHVS, CDR2 FQNEAQ. The CDR3 bases are TGTGCCAGCAGCTCCGGGACAGGAGGGGATCAGCCCCAGCATTTT. Its translation is CASSSGTGGDQPQHF.

This sequence joins TRBV6-5 and TRBJ2-7; a weak D match, TRBD2 (6 bases). Per germline, CDR1 MNHEY and CDR2 SVGAGI. CDR3 size: 14 residues. Between the trimmed V and J ends, which lost 7 bases and 1 base, there was a span of 14 bases. The CDR3, as DNA: TGTGCCAGCACCCCGAGTAGCGGATCCTACGAGCAGTACTTC. Its translation is CASTPSSGSYEQYF.

The chain employs TRBV5-1 and TRBJ2-5; tentative D call: TRBD1 (6 bases). CDR1 and CDR2 (germline): SGHRS, YFSETQ. Trimming left V 4 bases short and J 2 bases short, with 12 bases between. CDR3 length: 14 residues. The chain's CDR3 is CASSGGQPQETQYF. The CDR3 region has the DNA TGCGCCAGCAGCGGTGGACAGCCACAAGAGACCCAGTACTTC.

This clone was observed a few times. The chain recombines TRBV14 with TRBJ1-6; D gene uncertain. CDR3 length: 20 residues. Germline loops: CDR1 SGHDN, CDR2 FVKESK. V lost 0 bases and J 5 bases, leaving 23 bases between the germline ends. The chain's CDR3 is CASSQEGPFKNEVDNSPLHF. Here the CDR3 DNA reads TGTGCCAGCAGCCAAGAAGGTCCCTTTAAAAATGAGGTAGATAATTCACCCCTCCACTTT.

This sequence joins TRBV6-5 and TRBJ2-7, with D uncertain. Trimming cost V 6 bases and J 7 bases, with 16 bases left between them. Germline loops: CDR1 MNHEY, CDR2 SVGAGI. The CDR3 sequence is 13 residues long. The CDR3 loop reads CASRGRSRWEQYF. The CDR3 nucleotides read TGTGCCAGCAGGGGCAGGTCAAGGTGGGAGCAGTACTTC.

The V gene is TRBV4-1, the J gene TRBJ1-2, with 8 bases lining up with TRBD1. Germline V gene lookup returns CDR1 MGHRA and CDR2 YSYEKL. Losses at the gene ends were 3 bases for V and 7 bases for J; bases not matched to a gene: 4. The CDR3 runs 13 residues. This chain's CDR3 is CASSQTGAAGYTF. CDR3 in DNA: TGCGCCAGCAGCCAGACAGGGGCGGCTGGCTACACCTTC.

The rearrangement uses TRBV25-1 and TRBJ1-3; maybe TRBD1 (6 bases). This CDR3 contains 18 residues. CDR1 MGHDK and CDR2 SYGVNS come from the germline V gene. Trimming cost V 1 base and J 4 bases, with 20 bases left between them. CDR3 amino acids: CASSEFKDGGARGNTIYF. CDR3 DNA: TGTGCCAGCAGTGAATTTAAGGACGGGGGGGCGCGGGGAAACACCATATATTTT.

V usage is TRBV3-1 (or the pseudogene TRBV3-2) and J usage is TRBJ2-5, with TRBD2 as a possible D gene (6 bases). The CDR3 loop spans 17 amino acids. Germline V gene data show CDR1 as LGHDT and CDR2 as YNNKEL (reference sequence). V was cut by 2 bases and J by 2 bases, with 18 bases left in between. CDR3 sequence reads: CASSQRVWGVGQETQYF. The CDR3 bases are TGTGCCAGCAGCCAAAGGGTCTGGGGGGTAGGGCAAGAGACCCAGTACTTC.